The 21 T cell receptor beta chains given below trace back to one sample, sequenced in a study of blood T cells in healthy people across ages. Using a J-beta primer mix together with a sample-barcoded 5' primer, a second PCR was run for roughly 6 to 12 cycles. TCRdb re-called the 5' RACE reads through MiXCR, storing one row per CDR3 protein. Of 600,000 to 1,000,000 distinct CDR3 sequences in the sample, 25% were seen once. A further study also used this sample, focusing on T cells of mothers and their children.

The sample was blood. The receptors were sampled from a boy under 18 in good health.

The rearrangement joins TRBV5-6 to TRBJ1-2; D perhaps matches TRBD1 (5 bases). The ends were cut back, 8 bases at V and 2 bases at J, with 19 bases in the middle. Germline CDR1 and CDR2: SGHDT and YYEEEE. The CDR3 contains 15 residues. The CDR3 reads CASSIAGGTNYGYTF. The CDR3 DNA is TGTGCCAGTAGTATCGCGGGGGGAACGAACTATGGCTACACCTTC.

This rearrangement joins TRBV5-4 to TRBJ2-7; D possibly corresponds to TRBD1 (6 bases). The CDR3 spans 12 residues. CDR1 is SGHNT and CDR2 is YYREEE in the germline V gene (reference sequence). Trimming cost V 4 bases and J 6 bases, with 11 bases left between them. The DNA for the CDR3 is TGTGCCAGCAGCGAGGGACACCGCGAGCAGTACTTC. It encodes CASSEGHREQYF. Looking up the rest from reference TRBV5-4 and TRBJ2-7 gives the full variable domain: ETGVTQSPTHLIKTRGQQVTLRCSSQSGHNTVSWYQQALGQGPQFIFQYYREEENGRGNFPPRFSGLQFPNYSSELNVNALELDDSALYLCASSEGHREQYFGPGTRLTVT.

This chain uses TRBV28 with TRBJ2-2, with 9 positions matching TRBD1. The CDR3 runs 15 residues. V gave up 6 bases and J gave up 7 bases; unmatched junction bases: 9. Germline V lookup: CDR1 MDHEN, CDR2 SYDVKM. This CDR3 reads CASSYYRGRGGELFF. The CDR3 DNA sequence: TGTGCCAGCAGCTACTACAGGGGGCGAGGCGGGGAGCTGTTTTTT.

This clonotype was found a few times. V usage is TRBV7-9 and J usage is TRBJ2-5; 7 bases align to TRBD2. TRBJ2-1 explains the end of the DNA better; the J call may be wrong. The CDR3 consists of 13 residues. Germline V gene data show CDR1 as SEHNR and CDR2 as FQNEAQ (reference sequence). CDR3 DNA: TGTGCCAGCAGCTTGAAGCGGGAAGGAGAGCAGTTCTTC. Translating gives CASSLKREGEQFF.

The sample holds a few counts of this clonotype. The chain has TRBV7-6 and TRBJ1-1, with 8 bases that match TRBD1. The ends lost 5 bases at V and 4 bases at J; junction bases unmatched: 6. CDR1 is SGHVS and CDR2 is FNYEAQ in the germline V gene. This CDR3 has 14 residues. The CDR3 loop is CASSRQGWGTEAFF. The CDR3 coding sequence is TGTGCCAGCAGCCGACAGGGGTGGGGCACTGAAGCTTTCTTT.

The rearrangement uses TRBV7-2 and TRBJ1-4, with D tentatively TRBD1 (6 bases). The CDR3 sequence is 14 residues long. The V end was cut by 5 bases, the J end by 7 bases, with 14 bases between. Germline values: CDR1 SGHTA, CDR2 FQGNSA. The DNA of the CDR3 is TGTGCCAGCAGCCCTACAGGGAGGAGTGAAAAACTGTTTTTT. Translation gives CASSPTGRSEKLFF.

This clonotype was counted only a few times. The genes are TRBV7-2 and TRBJ1-5; tentative D call: TRBD1 (5 bases). With 5 bases removed from V and 7 bases from J, the gap between germline ends came to 9 bases. Germline CDR1 reads SGHTA; CDR2 reads FQGNSA. This CDR3 has 12 residues. In DNA form, the CDR3 reads TGTGCCAGCAGCCCAACAGGACAGCCCCAGCATTTT. Translation gives CASSPTGQPQHF.

This clonotype turned up a few times. The gene calls are TRBV27 and TRBJ2-2, with 7 nucleotides matching TRBD1. The CDR3 extends over 15 amino acids. Germline CDR1 reads MNHEY; CDR2 reads SMNVEV (reference sequence). V was pared by 3 bases and J by 5 bases, with 6 bases of the junction left unmatched. In nucleotides, the CDR3 is TGTGCCAGCAGTTTTCGGGACAGCTGGACCGGGGAGCTGTTTTTT. Translating gives CASSFRDSWTGELFF.

The V call is TRBV7-2, the J call TRBJ2-1, with 11 nucleotides matching TRBD2. Germline V gene data show CDR1 as SGHTA and CDR2 as FQGNSA. This CDR3 has 16 amino acids. Losses at the gene ends were 6 bases for V and 7 bases for J; bases not matched to a gene: 11. CDR3 nucleotide sequence: TGTGCCAGCAGGGGTTCCCCTAGCGGGAGGTTGAATGAGCAGTTCTTC. It specifies CASRGSPSGRLNEQFF.

The genes are TRBV9 and TRBJ1-3, with 8 bases aligning to TRBD1. V shed 3 bases, J shed 0 bases, and the junction held 2 bases outside the gene matches. The CDR3 spans 15 residues. Germline V lookup: CDR1 SGDLS, CDR2 YYNGEE. The CDR3 is CASSGGTGSGNTIYF. In DNA form, the CDR3 reads TGTGCCAGCAGCGGAGGGACAGGCTCTGGAAACACCATATATTTT.

This clonotype turned up a few times. The chain is built from TRBV20-1 and TRBJ2-5; D ambiguous. The CDR3 runs 12 residues. Trimming removed 3 bases from V and 5 bases from J, with 10 bases in between. Germline loops: CDR1 DFQATT, CDR2 SNEGSKA (reference sequence). The CDR3 protein is CSASWMVETQYF. In nucleotides, the CDR3 is TGCAGTGCTAGTTGGATGGTGGAGACCCAGTACTTC.

There are a few counts of this clonotype. This chain connects TRBV20-1 to TRBJ1-1; no clear D gene. This CDR3 is 12 amino acids long. Trimming took off 4 bases at V and 3 bases at J, with 9 bases between the two ends. Germline V gives CDR1 DFQATT, CDR2 SNEGSKA (reference sequence). The CDR3 here is CSAIRVHTEAFF. The DNA of the CDR3 is TGCAGTGCTATTAGGGTACACACTGAAGCTTTCTTT.

The V gene is TRBV5-1, the J gene TRBJ2-5; maybe TRBD2 (6 bases). Germline V gene lookup returns CDR1 SGHRS and CDR2 YFSETQ. This CDR3 spans 16 amino acids. The V and J ends lost 3 bases and 4 bases respectively, with 19 bases between them. CDR3 nucleotide sequence: TGCGCCAGCAGCTCCTTCTGGCGGGGCCGTTCAGAGACCCAGTACTTC. Amino acid sequence: CASSSFWRGRSETQYF.

This clonotype was counted a few times. V usage is TRBV20-1 and J usage is TRBJ1-4; 8 bases fit TRBD1. V lost 3 bases and J lost 6; bases outside the gene matches: 18. This CDR3 region has 18 residues. Germline V gene lookup returns CDR1 DFQATT and CDR2 SNEGSKA (reference sequence). CDR3 nucleotides: TGCAGTGCTAGTCCTAGTCCCATGACAGGGGTGCGACATGAAAAACTGTTTTTT. Translated: CSASPSPMTGVRHEKLFF.

The chain links TRBV29-1 to TRBJ2-5; 8 bases agree with TRBD1. With V trimmed by 3 bases and J by 5 bases, 8 bases remained unmatched. The V gene's germline CDR1 is SQVTM and CDR2 ANQGSEA. This CDR3 has 14 amino acids. The CDR3 protein is CSVEGQGAEETQYF. The CDR3 DNA reads TGCAGCGTTGAGGGGCAGGGGGCCGAGGAGACCCAGTACTTC.

The V call is TRBV20-1, the J call TRBJ2-5; D might be TRBD2 (6 bases). The V end lost 4 bases, the J end lost 3 bases, and 21 bases lay between the germline ends. This CDR3 is 16 amino acids long. Germline V gene data show CDR1 as DFQATT and CDR2 as SNEGSKA (reference sequence). CDR3 protein: CSAIASASAPKETQYF. CDR3 bases: TGCAGTGCTATTGCTAGCGCGAGCGCGCCGAAAGAGACCCAGTACTTC.

This clonotype showed up just a few times. The chain recombines TRBV6-1 with TRBJ2-1; 8 bases align to TRBD1. Trimming cost V 5 bases and J 9 bases; bases outside gene matches: 9. CDR1 and CDR2 (germline): MNHNS, SASEGT. The CDR3 loop spans 14 amino acids. The CDR3 region is CASSTDRGRGEQFF. The CDR3 region has the DNA TGTGCCAGCAGTACTGACAGGGGCCGCGGTGAGCAGTTCTTC.

V gene TRBV7-8 combines with J gene TRBJ1-2; tentatively, D is TRBD1 (6 bases). Germline CDR1 SGHVS, CDR2 FQNEAQ. With 5 bases removed from V and 5 bases from J, the gap between germline ends came to 12 bases. CDR3 size: 13 residues. The CDR3 DNA reads TGTGCCAGCAGCAGTCGACAGGCTTATGGCTACACCTTC. It encodes CASSSRQAYGYTF.

A few counts support this clonotype. The junction differs from germline at one of its ends, possibly a read error. V usage is TRBV28 and J usage is TRBJ2-3; 7 bases agree with TRBD2. Germline CDR1 and CDR2: MDHEN and SYDVKM. The CDR3 is 15 residues long. The CDR3 here is CANSLAGTNTDTQYF. DNA for the CDR3: TGTGCCAACAGTTTAGCCGGGACTAACACAGATACGCAGTATTTT.

This clonotype was counted only a few times. The chain recombines TRBV24-1 with TRBJ1-4, with a tentative D call TRBD1 (6 bases). CDR3 length: 13 amino acids. From germline, CDR1 is KGHDR and CDR2 SFDVKD. V was shortened by 5 bases and J by 6 bases, with 9 bases between the two germline ends. The CDR3 spells CATSGSGDEKLFF. For the CDR3, the DNA is TGTGCCACCAGTGGATCAGGGGATGAAAAACTGTTTTTT.

This sequence joins TRBV7-9 and TRBJ1-2; D unresolved. CDR1 and CDR2 (germline): SEHNR, FQNEAQ (reference sequence). V was pared by 1 base and J by 4 bases, with 16 bases between. The CDR3 runs 16 residues. The CDR3 reads CASSLGLRDLVYGYTF. The CDR3 bases are TGTGCCAGCAGCTTAGGGCTGCGAGACCTCGTCTATGGCTACACCTTC.